These T cell receptor beta chains were read from a single sample in a study of cytotoxic CD8 clonotypes in ibrutinib-treated CLL. The protocol was immunoSEQ multiplex PCR, while the TCRdb copy is restricted to in-frame clones and leaves out a portion. The table shows approximately 35,000 clones, with roughly two thirds occurring only once. This specimen consisted of PBMCs, obtained at disease progression, from a patient treated with ibrutinib. The source is a human donor with chronic lymphocytic leukemia. The CDR3 runs from the conserved cysteine through the conserved F or W. Each record gives: V gene, J gene, CDR3 protein.

V gene: TRBV18; J gene: .; CDR3 protein: CASSPLVGGGAYEQYF
V gene: TRBV7-9; J gene: TRBJ2-3; CDR3 protein: CASSLGQGADTQYF
V gene: TRBV19; J gene: TRBJ2-3; CDR3 protein: CASSTGTDTQYF
V gene: TRBV6-1; J gene: TRBJ2-2; CDR3 protein: CASAGGQPNTGELFF
V gene: TRBV6-5; J gene: TRBJ1-6; CDR3 protein: CASSYEPRPNSPLHF
V gene: TRBV2; J gene: TRBJ1-2; CDR3 protein: CASSGEGGIYGYTF
V gene: TRBV19; J gene: TRBJ2-3; CDR3 protein: CASADRGLSDTQYF
V gene: TRBV7-2; J gene: TRBJ1-1; CDR3 protein: CASSLAVGATEAFF
V gene: TRBV6-1; J gene: TRBJ1-2; CDR3 protein: CASSESGLGFGYTF
V gene: TRBV11-3; J gene: TRBJ2-7; CDR3 protein: CASSLTSGVSEQYF
V gene: TRBV5-5; J gene: TRBJ2-7; CDR3 protein: CASSLYGTVLEGEQYF
V gene: TRBV5-1; J gene: TRBJ2-1; CDR3 protein: CASSVRQGANEQFF
V gene: TRBV19; J gene: TRBJ2-2; CDR3 protein: CATSGGRSGTGELFF
V gene: TRBV10-2; J gene: TRBJ1-5; CDR3 protein: CASSERQVKEPQHF
V gene: TRBV2; J gene: TRBJ2-7; CDR3 protein: CASRARGLSYEQYF
V gene: TRBV6-1; J gene: TRBJ1-1; CDR3 protein: CASSEASGTGGSRRDTEAFF
V gene: TRBV4-1; J gene: TRBJ2-1; CDR3 protein: CASSQGGRSRASGYNEQFF
V gene: TRBV5-4; J gene: TRBJ2-2; CDR3 protein: CASSLAGGGQGTGELFF
V gene: TRBV4-2; J gene: TRBJ2-5; CDR3 protein: CASSRLGGSGVVGETQYF
V gene: TRBV13; J gene: TRBJ2-3; CDR3 protein: CASSLYRGTDTQYF
V gene: TRBV6-5; J gene: TRBJ1-2; CDR3 protein: CASSPAPVYGYTF
V gene: TRBV28; J gene: TRBJ1-3; CDR3 protein: CASGSGQLNTIYF
V gene: TRBV7-9; J gene: TRBJ2-6; CDR3 protein: CASSTRGTGNSGANVLTF
V gene: TRBV7-9; J gene: TRBJ2-1; CDR3 protein: CASSTPGQGNEQFF
V gene: TRBV11-2; J gene: TRBJ1-1; CDR3 protein: CASSFDRGPPGEAFF
V gene: TRBV25-1; J gene: TRBJ2-1; CDR3 protein: CASRRQGPYNEQFF
V gene: TRBV9; J gene: TRBJ1-6; CDR3 protein: CASSVAGTGGSPLHF
V gene: TRBV6-6; J gene: TRBJ2-2; CDR3 protein: CASSPVWGVSTGELFF
V gene: TRBV5-6; J gene: TRBJ2-5; CDR3 protein: CASSRRETQYF
V gene: TRBV7-7; J gene: TRBJ2-1; CDR3 protein: CASSPTSGSSYNEQFF
V gene: TRBV2; J gene: TRBJ1-1; CDR3 protein: CASSELSGRATEAFF